This T cell receptor (beta chain) was retrieved from a study of CD8+CD57+ T cells in acquired aplastic anemia. The length of the CDR3 is 16 residues. V was pared by 6 bases and J by 5 bases, with 10 bases of the junction left unmatched. Germline V gene lookup returns CDR1 LNHDA and CDR2 SQIVND (reference sequence). This clonotype is termed medium-sized. The antigen remains unidentified. CDR3 and TCR beta VDJ profiling relied on a genomic DNA template. TCRdb analysed the reads with MiXCR anew, one entry per CDR3 protein. Of some 190,000 distinct CDR3 sequences listed, around half are singletons. Study results and limitations: Controls did not differ significantly from patients in CD8+ Simpson's diversity.

The sample was sorted CD4+, CD8+, or CD8+CD57+ T cells (not recorded which) from PBMCs. The rearrangement joins TRBV19 to TRBJ1-1; 12 nucleotides agree with TRBD1. The sequence came from a human donor in good health. CDR3 protein: CASRPGTGGAGTEAFF. The CDR3 bases are TGTGCCAGTAGGCCGGGGACAGGGGGCGCGGGTACTGAAGCTTTCTTT.